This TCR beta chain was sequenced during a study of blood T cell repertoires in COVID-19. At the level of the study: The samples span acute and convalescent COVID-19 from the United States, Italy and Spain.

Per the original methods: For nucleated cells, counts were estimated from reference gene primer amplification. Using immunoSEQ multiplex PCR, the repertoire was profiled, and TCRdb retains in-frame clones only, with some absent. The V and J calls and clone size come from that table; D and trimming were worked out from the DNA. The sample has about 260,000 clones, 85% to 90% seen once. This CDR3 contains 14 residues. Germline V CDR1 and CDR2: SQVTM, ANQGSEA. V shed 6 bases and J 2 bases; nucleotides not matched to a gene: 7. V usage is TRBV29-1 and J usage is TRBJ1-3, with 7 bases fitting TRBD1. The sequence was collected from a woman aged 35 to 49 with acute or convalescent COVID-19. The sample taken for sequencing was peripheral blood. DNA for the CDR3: TGCAGCGTAGCCACCCAGGGGGCTGGAAACACCATATATTTT. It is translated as CSVATQGAGNTIYF. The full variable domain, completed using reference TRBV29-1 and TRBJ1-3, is SAVISQKPSRDICQRGTSLTIQCQVDSQVTMMFWYRQQPGQSLTLIATANQGSEATYESGFVIDKFPISRPNLTFSTLTVSNMSPEDSSIYLCSVATQGAGNTIYFGEGSWLTVV.